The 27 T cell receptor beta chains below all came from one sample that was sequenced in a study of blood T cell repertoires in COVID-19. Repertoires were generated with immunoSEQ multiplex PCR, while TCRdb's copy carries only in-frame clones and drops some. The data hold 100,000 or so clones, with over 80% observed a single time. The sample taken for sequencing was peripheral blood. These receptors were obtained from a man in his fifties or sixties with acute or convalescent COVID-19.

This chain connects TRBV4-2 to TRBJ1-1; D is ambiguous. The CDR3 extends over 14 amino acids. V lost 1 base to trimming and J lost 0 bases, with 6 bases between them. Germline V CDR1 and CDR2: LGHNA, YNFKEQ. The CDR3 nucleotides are TGTGCCAGCAGCCAAGTGGAGATGAACACTGAAGCTTTCTTT. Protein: CASSQVEMNTEAFF.

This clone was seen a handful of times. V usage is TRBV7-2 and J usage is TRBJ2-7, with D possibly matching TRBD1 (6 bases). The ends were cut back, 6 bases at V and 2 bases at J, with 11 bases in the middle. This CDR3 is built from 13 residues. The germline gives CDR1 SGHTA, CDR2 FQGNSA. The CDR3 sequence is CASSRTAAYEQYF. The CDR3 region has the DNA TGTGCCAGCAGTCGGACAGCAGCCTACGAGCAGTACTTC.

The CDR3 loop is CATSDFARETDTQYF. The CDR3 DNA is TGTGCCACCAGTGATTTCGCTAGGGAGACAGATACGCAGTATTTT. The genes are TRBV24-1 and TRBJ2-3; D might be TRBD2 (5 bases). CDR3 length: 15 residues. The germline gives CDR1 KGHDR, CDR2 SFDVKD. V was clipped by 1 base and J by 3 bases, with 10 bases between them.

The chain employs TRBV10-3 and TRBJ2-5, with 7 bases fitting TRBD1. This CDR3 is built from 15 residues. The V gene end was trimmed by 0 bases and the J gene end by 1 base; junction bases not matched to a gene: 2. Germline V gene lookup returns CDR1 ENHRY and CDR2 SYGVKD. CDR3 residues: CAISESAGGQETQYF. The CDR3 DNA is TGTGCCATCAGTGAGTCGGCAGGGGGCCAAGAGACCCAGTACTTC.

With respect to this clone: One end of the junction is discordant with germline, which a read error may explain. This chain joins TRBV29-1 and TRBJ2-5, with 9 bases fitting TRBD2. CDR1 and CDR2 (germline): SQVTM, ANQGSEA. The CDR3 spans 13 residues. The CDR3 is CSVVSSGGLFMHF. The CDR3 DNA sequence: TGCAGCGTTGTGTCAAGCGGGGGGCTCTTTATGCACTTC. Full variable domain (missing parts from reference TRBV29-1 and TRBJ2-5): SAVISQKPSRDICQRGTSLTIQCQVDSQVTMMFWYRQQPGQSLTLIATANQGSEATYESGFVIDKFPISRPNLTFSTLTVSNMSPEDSSIYLCSVVSSGGLFMHFGPGTRLLVL.

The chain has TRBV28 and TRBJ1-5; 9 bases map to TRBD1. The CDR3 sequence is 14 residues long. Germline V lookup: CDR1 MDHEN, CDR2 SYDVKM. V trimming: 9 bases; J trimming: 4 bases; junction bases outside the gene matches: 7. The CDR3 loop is CASNPGQGNQPQHF. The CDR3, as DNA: TGTGCCAGTAATCCGGGACAGGGTAATCAGCCCCAGCATTTT. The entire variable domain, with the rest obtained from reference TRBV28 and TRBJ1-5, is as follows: DVKVTQSSRYLVKRTGEKVFLECVQDMDHENMFWYRQDPGLGLRLIYFSYDVKMKEKGDIPEGYSVSREKKERFSLILESASTNQTSMYLCASNPGQGNQPQHFGDGTRLSIL.

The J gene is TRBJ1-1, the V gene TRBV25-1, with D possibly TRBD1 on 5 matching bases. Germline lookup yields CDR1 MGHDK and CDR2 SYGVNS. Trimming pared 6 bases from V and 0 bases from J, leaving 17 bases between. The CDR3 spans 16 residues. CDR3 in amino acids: CASSGGHHLLNTEAFF. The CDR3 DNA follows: TGTGCCAGCAGCGGTGGACACCATTTATTGAACACTGAAGCTTTCTTT.

CDR3 in amino acids: CASSLEREDTQYF. Here the CDR3 DNA reads TGTGCCAGCAGTTTAGAGAGGGAAGATACGCAGTATTTT. The chain recombines TRBV12-3 or TRBV12-4 with TRBJ2-3; D may be TRBD2 (5 bases). Trimming cost V 1 base and J 5 bases, with 7 bases left between them. The CDR3 sequence is 13 residues long.

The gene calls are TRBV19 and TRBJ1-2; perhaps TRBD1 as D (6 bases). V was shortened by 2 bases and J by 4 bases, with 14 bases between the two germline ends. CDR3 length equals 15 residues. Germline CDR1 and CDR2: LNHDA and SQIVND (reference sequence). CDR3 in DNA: TGTGCCAGTAGTATATTCCGGACAGAGATCTATGGCTACACCTTC. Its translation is CASSIFRTEIYGYTF.

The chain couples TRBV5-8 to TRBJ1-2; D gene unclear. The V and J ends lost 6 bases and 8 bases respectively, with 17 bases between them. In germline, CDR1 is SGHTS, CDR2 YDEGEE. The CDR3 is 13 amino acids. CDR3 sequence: CASTVGRVMGYTF. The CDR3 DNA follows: TGTGCCAGCACCGTTGGGAGGGTGATGGGCTACACCTTC. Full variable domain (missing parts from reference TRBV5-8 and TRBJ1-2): EAGVTQSPTHLIKTRGQQATLRCSPISGHTSVYWYQQALGLGLQFLLWYDEGEERNRGNFPPRFSGRQFPNYSSELNVNALELEDSALYLCASTVGRVMGYTFGSGTRLTVV.

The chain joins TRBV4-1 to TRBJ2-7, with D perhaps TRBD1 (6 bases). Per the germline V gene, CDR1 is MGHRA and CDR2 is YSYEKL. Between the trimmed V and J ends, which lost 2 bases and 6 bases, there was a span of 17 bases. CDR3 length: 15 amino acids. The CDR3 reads CASSQNRDIYREQYF. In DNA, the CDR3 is TGCGCCAGCAGCCAAAACCGGGACATTTATCGCGAGCAGTACTTC.

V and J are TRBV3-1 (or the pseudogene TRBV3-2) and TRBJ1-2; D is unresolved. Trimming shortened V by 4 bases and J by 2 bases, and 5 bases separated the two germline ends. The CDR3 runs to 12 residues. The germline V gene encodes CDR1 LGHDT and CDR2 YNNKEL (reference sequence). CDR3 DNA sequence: TGTGCCAGCAGCCGTCAGAACTATGGCTACACCTTC. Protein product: CASSRQNYGYTF.

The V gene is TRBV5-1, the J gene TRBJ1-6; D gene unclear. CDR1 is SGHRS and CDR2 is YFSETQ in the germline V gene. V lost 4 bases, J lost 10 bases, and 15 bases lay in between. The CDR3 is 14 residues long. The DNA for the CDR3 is TGCGCCAGCAGCGAGAGTGTAACGGGATCACCCCTCCACTTT. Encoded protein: CASSESVTGSPLHF.

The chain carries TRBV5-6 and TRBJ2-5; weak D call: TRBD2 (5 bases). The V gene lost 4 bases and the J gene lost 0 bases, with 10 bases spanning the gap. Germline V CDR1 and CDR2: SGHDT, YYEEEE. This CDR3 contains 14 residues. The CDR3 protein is CASSPGTYQETQYF. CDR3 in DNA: TGTGCCAGCAGCCCGGGAACGTACCAAGAGACCCAGTACTTC.

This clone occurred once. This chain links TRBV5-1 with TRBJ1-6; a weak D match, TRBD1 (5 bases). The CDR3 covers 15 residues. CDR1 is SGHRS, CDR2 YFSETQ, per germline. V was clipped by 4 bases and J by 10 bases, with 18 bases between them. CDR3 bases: TGCGCCAGCAGCACCCGCGGGGCCGAGGAATCACCCCTCCACTTT. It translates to CASSTRGAEESPLHF. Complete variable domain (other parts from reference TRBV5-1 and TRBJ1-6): KAGVTQTPRYLIKTRGQQVTLSCSPISGHRSVSWYQQTPGQGLQFLFEYFSETQRNKGNFPGRFSGRQFSNSRSEMNVSTLELGDSALYLCASSTRGAEESPLHFGNGTRLTVT.

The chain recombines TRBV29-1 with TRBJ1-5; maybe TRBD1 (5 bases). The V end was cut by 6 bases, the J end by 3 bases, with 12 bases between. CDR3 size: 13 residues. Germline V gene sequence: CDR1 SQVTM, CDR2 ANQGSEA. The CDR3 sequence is CSVSQASNQPQHF. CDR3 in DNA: TGCAGCGTATCACAGGCTTCCAATCAGCCCCAGCATTTT. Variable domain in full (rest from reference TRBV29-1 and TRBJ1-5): SAVISQKPSRDICQRGTSLTIQCQVDSQVTMMFWYRQQPGQSLTLIATANQGSEATYESGFVIDKFPISRPNLTFSTLTVSNMSPEDSSIYLCSVSQASNQPQHFGDGTRLSIL.

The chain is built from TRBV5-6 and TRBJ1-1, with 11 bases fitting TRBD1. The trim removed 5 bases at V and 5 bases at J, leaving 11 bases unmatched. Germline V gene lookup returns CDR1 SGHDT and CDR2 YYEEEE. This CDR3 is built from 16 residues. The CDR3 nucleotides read TGTGCCAGCAGTACCGGGACAGGGGGATCGTTTACTGAAGCTTTCTTT. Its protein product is CASSTGTGGSFTEAFF.

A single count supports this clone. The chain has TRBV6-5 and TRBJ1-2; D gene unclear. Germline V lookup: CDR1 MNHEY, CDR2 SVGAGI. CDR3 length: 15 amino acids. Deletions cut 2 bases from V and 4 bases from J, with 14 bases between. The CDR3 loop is CASSYRAGSSYGYTF. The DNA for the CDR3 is TGTGCCAGCAGTTACCGGGCGGGCAGCTCCTATGGCTACACCTTC.

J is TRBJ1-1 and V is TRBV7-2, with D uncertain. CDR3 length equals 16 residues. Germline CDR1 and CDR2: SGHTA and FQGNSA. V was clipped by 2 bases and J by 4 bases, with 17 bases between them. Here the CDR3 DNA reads TGTGCCAGCAGCTTATACGGGAGCGGGGTCGGCACTGAAGCTTTCTTT. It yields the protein CASSLYGSGVGTEAFF.

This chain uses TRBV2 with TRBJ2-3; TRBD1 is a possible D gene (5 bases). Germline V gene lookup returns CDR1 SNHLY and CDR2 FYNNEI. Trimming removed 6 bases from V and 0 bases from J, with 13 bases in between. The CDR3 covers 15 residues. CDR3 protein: CASREQALSTDTQYF. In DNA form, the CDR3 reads TGTGCCAGCAGGGAACAGGCCTTAAGCACAGATACGCAGTATTTT.

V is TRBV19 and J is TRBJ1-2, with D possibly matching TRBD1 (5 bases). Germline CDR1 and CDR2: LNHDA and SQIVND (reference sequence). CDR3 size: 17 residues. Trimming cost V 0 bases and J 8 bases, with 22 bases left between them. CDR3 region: CASSIERDGGRAGGYTF. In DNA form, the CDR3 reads TGTGCCAGTAGTATAGAACGGGACGGTGGGCGCGCGGGGGGCTACACCTTC.

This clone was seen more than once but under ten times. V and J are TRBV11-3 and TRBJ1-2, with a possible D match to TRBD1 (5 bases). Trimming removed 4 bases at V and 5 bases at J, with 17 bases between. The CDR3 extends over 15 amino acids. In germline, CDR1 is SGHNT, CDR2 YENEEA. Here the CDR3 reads CASSSSKQGDYGYTF. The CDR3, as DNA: TGTGCCAGCAGCTCGTCAAAGCAGGGTGATTATGGCTACACCTTC.

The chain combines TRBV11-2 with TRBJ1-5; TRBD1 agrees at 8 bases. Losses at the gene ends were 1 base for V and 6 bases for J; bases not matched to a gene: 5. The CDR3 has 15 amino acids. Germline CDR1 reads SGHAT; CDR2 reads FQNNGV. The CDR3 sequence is CASSLVAGGGQPQHF. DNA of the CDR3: TGTGCCAGCAGCTTAGTAGCAGGGGGCGGTCAGCCCCAGCATTTT.

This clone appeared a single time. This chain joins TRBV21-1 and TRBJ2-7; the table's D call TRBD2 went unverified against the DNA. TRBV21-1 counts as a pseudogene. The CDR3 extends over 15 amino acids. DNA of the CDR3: TGTGCCAGCAGCAAAGCAATGGAGGGGTGCTACGAGCAGTACTTC. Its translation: CASSKAMEGCYEQYF.

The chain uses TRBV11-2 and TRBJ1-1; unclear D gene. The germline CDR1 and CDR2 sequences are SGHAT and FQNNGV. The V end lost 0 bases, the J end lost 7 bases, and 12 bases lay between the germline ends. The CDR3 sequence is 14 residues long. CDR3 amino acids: CASSLDKPLDEAFF. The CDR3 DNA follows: TGTGCCAGCAGCTTAGATAAGCCCTTAGATGAAGCTTTCTTT.

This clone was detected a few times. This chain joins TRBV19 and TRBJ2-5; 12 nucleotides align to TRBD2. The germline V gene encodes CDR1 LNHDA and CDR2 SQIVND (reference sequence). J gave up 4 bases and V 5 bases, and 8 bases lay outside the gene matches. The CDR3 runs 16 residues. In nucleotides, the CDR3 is TGTGCCAGTAGTCGACTAGCGGGGGCGCTCGGAGAGACCCAGTACTTC. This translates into CASSRLAGALGETQYF. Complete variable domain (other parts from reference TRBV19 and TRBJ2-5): DGGITQSPKYLFRKEGQNVTLSCEQNLNHDAMYWYRQDPGQGLRLIYYSQIVNDFQKGDIAEGYSVSREKKESFPLTVTSAQKNPTAFYLCASSRLAGALGETQYFGPGTRLLVL.

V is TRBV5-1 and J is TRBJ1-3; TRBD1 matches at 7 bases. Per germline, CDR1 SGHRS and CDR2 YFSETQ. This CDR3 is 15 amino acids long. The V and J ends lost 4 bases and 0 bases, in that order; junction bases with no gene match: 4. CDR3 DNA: TGCGCCAGCAGCCCTGGACAGGCCTCTGGAAACACCATATATTTT. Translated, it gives CASSPGQASGNTIYF.